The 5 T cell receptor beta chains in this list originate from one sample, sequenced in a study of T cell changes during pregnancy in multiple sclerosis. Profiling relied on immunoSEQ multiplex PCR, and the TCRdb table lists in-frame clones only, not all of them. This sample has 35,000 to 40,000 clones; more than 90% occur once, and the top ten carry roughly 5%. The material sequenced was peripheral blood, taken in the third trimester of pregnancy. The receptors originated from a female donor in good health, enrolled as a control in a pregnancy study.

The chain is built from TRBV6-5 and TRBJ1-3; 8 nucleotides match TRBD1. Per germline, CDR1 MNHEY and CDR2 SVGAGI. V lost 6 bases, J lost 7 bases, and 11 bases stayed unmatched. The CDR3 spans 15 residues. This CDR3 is CASSGNRGFLNTIYF. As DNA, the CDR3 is TGTGCCAGCAGCGGAAACAGGGGGTTTCTGAACACCATATATTTT.

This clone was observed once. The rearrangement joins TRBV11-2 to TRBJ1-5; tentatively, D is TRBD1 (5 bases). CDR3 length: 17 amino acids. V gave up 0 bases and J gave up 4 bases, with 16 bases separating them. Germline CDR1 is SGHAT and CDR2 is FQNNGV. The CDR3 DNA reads TGTGCCAGCAGCTTAGATCCAGGGCCCTCTCCAAATCAGCCCCAGCATTTT. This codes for CASSLDPGPSPNQPQHF.

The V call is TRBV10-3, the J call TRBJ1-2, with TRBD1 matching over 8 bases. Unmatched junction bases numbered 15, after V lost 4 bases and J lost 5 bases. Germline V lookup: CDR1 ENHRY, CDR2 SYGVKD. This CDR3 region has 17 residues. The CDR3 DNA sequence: TGTGCCATCAGTGGACCCGGGCCGGAGGACAGGGAGTATGGCTACACCTTC. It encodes CAISGPGPEDREYGYTF.

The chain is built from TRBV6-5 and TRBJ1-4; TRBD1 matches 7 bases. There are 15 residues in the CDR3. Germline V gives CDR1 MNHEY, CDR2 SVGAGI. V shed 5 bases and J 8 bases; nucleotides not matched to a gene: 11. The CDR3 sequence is CASSPRQGRVEKLFF. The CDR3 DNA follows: TGTGCCAGCAGTCCCCGACAGGGAAGGGTGGAAAAACTGTTTTTT.

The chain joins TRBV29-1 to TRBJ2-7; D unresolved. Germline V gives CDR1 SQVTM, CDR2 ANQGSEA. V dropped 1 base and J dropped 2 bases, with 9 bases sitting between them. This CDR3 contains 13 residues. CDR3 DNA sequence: TGCAGCGTTGAAGCGGCAGGTCCCTACGAGCAGTACTTC. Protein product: CSVEAAGPYEQYF.